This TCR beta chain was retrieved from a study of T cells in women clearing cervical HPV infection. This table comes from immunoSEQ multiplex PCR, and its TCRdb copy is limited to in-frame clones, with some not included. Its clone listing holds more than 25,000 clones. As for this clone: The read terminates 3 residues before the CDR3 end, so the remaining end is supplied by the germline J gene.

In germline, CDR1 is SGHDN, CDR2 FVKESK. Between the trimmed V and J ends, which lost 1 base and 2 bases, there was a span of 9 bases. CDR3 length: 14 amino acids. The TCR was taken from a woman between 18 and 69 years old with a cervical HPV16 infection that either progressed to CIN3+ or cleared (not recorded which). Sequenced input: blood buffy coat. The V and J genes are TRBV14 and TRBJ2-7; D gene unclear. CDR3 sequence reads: CASSQGAKPYEQYF. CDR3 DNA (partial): TGTGCCAGCAGCCAAGGGGCGAAGCCCTACGAG.